This T cell receptor beta chain came from a study of Ad26.COV2.S vaccination and SARS-CoV-2 variants. The wider study: As a participant in COV1001, the donor was in the Ad26.COV2.S trial arm. Points from the study as a whole: Non-spike TCR breadth did not differ much between vaccine and placebo recipients.

Remarks on this clone: Antigen unknown.

Specified treatment: roughly 18 received Ad26.COV2.S at low or high dose, single or two shots; five or six received placebo; per-sample allocation not given. Repertoires come from day 63 after the first vaccine or placebo injection. Based in Boston, the donor was an adult of 18-55 years. Wuhan-strain spike was delivered by a replication-incompetent Ad26 vector. Profiled with immunoSEQ multiplex PCR; TCRdb holds only in-frame clones, not every one. This table holds some 520,000 clones, approximately 90% found once. Germline-derived CDR1 and CDR2 are KGHSH and LQKENI. CDR3 length equals 16 residues. V was pared by 3 bases and J by 4 bases, with 16 bases between.

This sequence was found in a person between 18 and 65 years old who received the Ad26.COV2.S COVID-19 vaccine or a placebo. This chain uses TRBV18 with TRBJ2-1, with TRBD2 as a possible D gene (6 bases). The specimen was peripheral blood, collected in a trial of Ad26.COV2.S vaccine versus placebo. CDR3 protein: CASSPPGFSGYNEQFF. As DNA, the CDR3 is TGTGCCAGCTCACCGCCCGGGTTTAGCGGATACAATGAGCAGTTCTTC.